Below, 10 T cell receptor beta chains from the same sample are listed, as sequenced in a study of blood T cell repertoires in COVID-19. Method: immunoSEQ multiplex PCR; TCRdb's copy keeps in-frame clones and lacks some. The table records 250,000 to 300,000 clones, about 89% of them present only once. The sample consisted of peripheral blood. The receptor set was obtained from a woman in her thirties or forties who had recovered from COVID-19.

This chain links TRBV27 with TRBJ1-5; the D is unclear. The CDR3 has 14 amino acids. CDR1 and CDR2 (germline): MNHEY, SMNVEV (reference sequence). The V and J ends lost 0 bases and 7 bases respectively, with 10 bases between them. CDR3 in amino acids: CASSLSDTGQPQHF. The CDR3 DNA sequence: TGTGCCAGCAGTTTATCCGACACGGGGCAGCCCCAGCATTTT.

The chain combines TRBV18 with TRBJ2-1; 8 bases are a match to TRBD2. CDR1 and CDR2 (germline): KGHSH, LQKENI. V lost 0 bases, J lost 5 bases, and 6 bases stayed unmatched. The CDR3 runs 16 residues. The CDR3 DNA follows: TGTGCCAGCTCACCACCGGGGACTAGTGCTAACAATGAGCAGTTCTTC. This encodes CASSPPGTSANNEQFF.

The chain joins TRBV18 to TRBJ1-1; TRBD1 aligns across 7 bases. The CDR3 spans 14 residues. J lost 4 bases, V lost 4 bases, and 6 bases had no gene match. Germline assignment: CDR1 KGHSH and CDR2 LQKENI. The CDR3 DNA sequence: TGTGCCAGCTCACAAATGGACAGGTCCACTGAAGCTTTCTTT. This translates into CASSQMDRSTEAFF.

Comment on this clone: Other DNA sequences in the sample encode the same CDR3. V and J are TRBV14 and TRBJ2-3; 12 bases align to TRBD2. This CDR3 has 16 amino acids. Per the germline V gene, CDR1 is SGHDN and CDR2 is FVKESK. V lost 1 base, J lost 2 bases, and 1 base stayed unmatched. The CDR3 nucleotides are TGTGCCAGCAGCCAAGGACTAGCGGGAGTCACAGATACGCAGTATTTT. Translation gives CASSQGLAGVTDTQYF. The complete variable domain, with remaining parts taken from reference TRBV14 and TRBJ2-3, reads EAGVTQFPSHSVIEKGQTVTLRCDPISGHDNLYWYRRVMGKEIKFLLHFVKESKQDESGMPNNRFLAERTGGTYSTLKVQPAELEDSGVYFCASSQGLAGVTDTQYFGPGTRLTVL.

The chain recombines TRBV11-3 with TRBJ2-2, with a tentative D call TRBD2 (5 bases). The CDR3 contains 14 residues. V lost 2 bases to trimming and J lost 1 base, with 5 bases between them. Germline CDR1 and CDR2: SGHNT and YENEEA. The CDR3 protein is CASSLRGNTGELFF. As DNA, the CDR3 is TGTGCCAGCAGCTTACGGGGGAACACCGGGGAGCTGTTTTTT.

The rearrangement uses TRBV6-6 and TRBJ1-2; 7 positions agree with TRBD1. The V and J ends lost 10 bases and 1 base, in that order; junction bases with no gene match: 9. The germline V gene encodes CDR1 MNHNY and CDR2 SVGAGI (reference sequence). The CDR3 consists of 14 residues. The CDR3, as DNA: TGTGCCATACGAGGGACAGAATATAACTATGGCTACACCTTC. It translates to CAIRGTEYNYGYTF.

This clone was counted ten times or more. This chain links TRBV5-4 with TRBJ2-2; D gene unclear. V was clipped by 4 bases and J by 0 bases, with 7 bases between them. Germline-derived CDR1 and CDR2 are SGHNT and YYREEE (reference sequence). The CDR3 has 14 amino acids. CDR3 nucleotides: TGTGCCAGCAGCAGTGACACGAACACCGGGGAGCTGTTTTTT. This encodes CASSSDTNTGELFF.

The rearrangement uses TRBV6-6 and TRBJ1-1, with 7 positions matching TRBD1. The length of the CDR3 is 13 residues. J lost 4 bases, V lost 6 bases, and 5 bases had no gene match. Per germline, CDR1 MNHNY and CDR2 SVGAGI (reference sequence). The CDR3 region is CASRNQGGTEAFF. In DNA form, the CDR3 reads TGTGCCAGCAGAAATCAGGGGGGCACTGAAGCTTTCTTT.

This clone appeared a few times. This sequence joins TRBV4-1 and TRBJ1-1, with 7 bases fitting TRBD1. This CDR3 has 17 amino acids. Germline values: CDR1 MGHRA, CDR2 YSYEKL. Unmatched junction bases numbered 13, after V lost 3 bases and J lost 3 bases. CDR3: CASSHIPGQKEDTEAFF. CDR3 nucleotides: TGCGCCAGCAGCCACATACCGGGACAGAAGGAGGACACTGAAGCTTTCTTT.

Judged by abundance, this clone is medium-sized. The chain is built from TRBV30 and TRBJ2-2; no definite D call. CDR1 is GTSNPN, CDR2 SVGIG, per germline (reference sequence). The CDR3 has 12 residues. Between the trimmed V and J ends, which lost 4 bases and 1 base, there was a span of 4 bases. CDR3 nucleotides: TGTGCCTGGACAGGGAACACCGGGGAGCTGTTTTTT. Translating it yields CAWTGNTGELFF.